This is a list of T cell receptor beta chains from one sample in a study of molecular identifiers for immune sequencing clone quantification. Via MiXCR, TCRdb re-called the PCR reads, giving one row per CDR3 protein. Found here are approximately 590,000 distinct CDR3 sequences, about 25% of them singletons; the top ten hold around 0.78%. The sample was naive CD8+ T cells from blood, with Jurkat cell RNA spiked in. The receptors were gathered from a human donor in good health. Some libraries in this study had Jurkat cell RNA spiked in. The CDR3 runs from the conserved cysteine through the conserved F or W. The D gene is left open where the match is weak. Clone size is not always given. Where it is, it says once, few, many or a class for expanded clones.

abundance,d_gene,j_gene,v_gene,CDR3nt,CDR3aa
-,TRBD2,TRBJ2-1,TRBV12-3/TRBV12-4,TGTGCCAGCAGCCAGACTAGCCCGAGCTCCTACAATGAGCAGTTCTTC,CASSQTSPSSYNEQFF
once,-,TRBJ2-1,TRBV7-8,TGTGCCAGCAGCCCTCGGACAAGTACCTACAATGAGCGGTTCTTC,CASSPRTSTYNERFF
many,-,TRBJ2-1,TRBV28,TGTGCCAGCAGTTTTCTGCTCAATGAGCAGTTCTTC,CASSFLLNEQFF
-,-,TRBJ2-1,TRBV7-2,TGTGCCAGCAGCCAGCCTGTGGGGCATTGCGGTGACCAGTTCTTC,CASSQPVGHCGDQFF
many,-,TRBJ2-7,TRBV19,TGTGCCAGTAGTATTGATGTCGGAAGCTACGAGCAGTACTTC,CASSIDVGSYEQYF
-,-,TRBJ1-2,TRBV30,TGTGCCTTTTACCCAGGGCGGGGTGGCTATGGCTACACCTTC,CAFYPGRGGYGYTF
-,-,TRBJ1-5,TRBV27,TGTGCCAGCAGCTCTAGGGGACTCAGGAGCAATCAGCCCCAGCATTTT,CASSSRGLRSNQPQHF
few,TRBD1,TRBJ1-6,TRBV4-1,TGCGCCAGCAGCCAAGATCAACGTTTGTGGACAGGGGATCATTCACCCCTCCACTTT,CASSQDQRLWTGDHSPLHF
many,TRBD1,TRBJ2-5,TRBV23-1,TGCGCCAGCAGTCTCCCCACAGGGGACCGCCAAGAGACCCAGTACTTC,CASSLPTGDRQETQYF
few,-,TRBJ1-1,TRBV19,TGTGCCAGTAGTATATACAGCTTAACTGAAGCTTTCTTT,CASSIYSLTEAFF
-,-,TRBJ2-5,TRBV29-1,TGCAGCGCCTCGGGACTTAACGAGGCCCAGTACTTC,CSASGLNEAQYF
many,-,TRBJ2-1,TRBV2,TGTGCCAGCACTTGGCCCGGGAATGAGCAGTTCTTC,CASTWPGNEQFF
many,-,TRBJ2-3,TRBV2,TGTGCCAGCGCTCCTATACTAGATACGCAGTATTTT,CASAPILDTQYF
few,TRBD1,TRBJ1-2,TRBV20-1,TGCAGTGCTAGAGATTCAATAGGGGACAGGGGGACCTATGGCTACACCTTC,CSARDSIGDRGTYGYTF
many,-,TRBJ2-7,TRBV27,TGTGCCAGCAGTTCGCCGGGACTGGGGTCCTACGAGCAGTACTTC,CASSSPGLGSYEQYF
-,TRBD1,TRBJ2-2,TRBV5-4,TGTGCCAGCAGCCTGACAGGGAACACCGGGGAGCTGCTTTTT,CASSLTGNTGELLF
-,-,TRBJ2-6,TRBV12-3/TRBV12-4,TGTGCCAGCAGTCACCCTATCACTGGGGCCAACGTCCTGACTTTC,CASSHPITGANVLTF
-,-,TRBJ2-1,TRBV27,TGTGCCAGCAGTGCCCTTTTACCGGGGCTAAGTAGGGATGAGCAGTTCTTC,CASSALLPGLSRDEQFF
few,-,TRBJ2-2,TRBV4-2,TGTGCCAGCAGCCAAAGGACGTTGGGGGCGGCCGACACCGGGGAGCTGTTTTTT,CASSQRTLGAADTGELFF
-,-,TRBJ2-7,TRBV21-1,TGTGCCAGCAGCACGAAGGTCAGGGACTGGCGGGAGGCGATAGTTTCCTACGAGCAGTACTTC,CASSTKVRDWREAIVSYEQYF
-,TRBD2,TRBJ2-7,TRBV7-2,TGTGCTAGCAGCTCCCCCAGCGGGAGGGACTACGAGCAGTACTTC,CASSSPSGRDYEQYF
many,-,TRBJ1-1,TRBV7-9,TGTGCCAGCAGCTTACAGGGTCGGAGCGTGGCTGAAGCTTTCTTT,CASSLQGRSVAEAFF
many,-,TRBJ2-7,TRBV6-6,TGTGCCAGCAGTGCCCGGACTTTAACCTACGAGCAGTACTTC,CASSARTLTYEQYF
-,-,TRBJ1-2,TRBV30,TGTGCCTGGAGTGTACACATGGGCAGTCACTATGGCTACACCTTC,CAWSVHMGSHYGYTF
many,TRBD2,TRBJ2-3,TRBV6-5,TGTGCCAGCCAGCTAGCGGGGAGCGCAGATACGCAGTATTTT,CASQLAGSADTQYF
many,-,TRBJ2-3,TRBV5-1,TGCGCCAGCAGCCCGGAAGGGGCCAGCGGCACAGATACGCAGTATTTT,CASSPEGASGTDTQYF
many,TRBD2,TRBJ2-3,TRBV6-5,TGTGCCAGCAGTTACCTAGCGGTCCCGACCCCAGATACGCAGTATTTT,CASSYLAVPTPDTQYF
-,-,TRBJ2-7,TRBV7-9,TGTGCCAGCAGCTCTATCCGGGGCGTGCAGTACTTC,CASSSIRGVQYF
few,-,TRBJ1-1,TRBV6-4,TGTGCCAGCAGTGACACAAATTCTTCCCGCGCTAAAGCTTTCTTT,CASSDTNSSRAKAFF
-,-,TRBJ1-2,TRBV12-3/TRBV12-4,TGTGCCAGCAGTTTAACGGACCAACTCCTCTATGGCTACACCTTC,CASSLTDQLLYGYTF
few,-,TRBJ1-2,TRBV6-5,TGTGCCAGCAGTTACGCAGGGGCTAACTATGGCTACACCTTC,CASSYAGANYGYTF
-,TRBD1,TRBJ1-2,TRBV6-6,TGTGCCAGCACCGGGACAGCGGGCCTCTATGGCTACACCTTC,CASTGTAGLYGYTF
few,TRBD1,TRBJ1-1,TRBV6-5,TGTGCCAGCAGTAGTTCGGGACAGGGGGCTTCGGCTTTCTTT,CASSSSGQGASAFF
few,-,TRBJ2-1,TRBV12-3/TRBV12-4,TGTGCCAGCAGTTTCGTCACCGACAATGAGCAGTTCTTC,CASSFVTDNEQFF
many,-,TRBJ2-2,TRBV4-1,TGCGCCAGCAGCCAAGATTCGATTAGGGGTCGGACCGGGGAGCTGTTTTTT,CASSQDSIRGRTGELFF
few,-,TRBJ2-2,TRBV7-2,TGTGCCAGCAGCCCCCCGAGAACCCTAGGGAGTAGCACCGGGGAGCTGTTTTTT,CASSPPRTLGSSTGELFF
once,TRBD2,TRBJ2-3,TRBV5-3,TGTGCCAGCAGCTTGGGTGTGCCAGCGGGGGACCTCCGTTCTAGCGCAGATACGCAGTATTTT,CASSLGVPAGDLRSSADTQYF
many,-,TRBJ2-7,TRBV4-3,TGCGCCAGCAGCCAGGACGGATCGCGGGGGCGTTCCTCCTACGAGCAGTACTTC,CASSQDGSRGRSSYEQYF
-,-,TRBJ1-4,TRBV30,TGTGCCTGGAGTTTGGGGGAAAAACTGTTTTTT,CAWSLGEKLFF
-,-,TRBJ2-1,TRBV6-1,TGTGCCAGCAGAAGAGATTACAATGAGCAGTTCTTC,CASRRDYNEQFF
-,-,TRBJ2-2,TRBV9,TGTGCCAGCAGCGTAGATAGCCCACCGAACACCGGGGAGCTGTTTTTT,CASSVDSPPNTGELFF
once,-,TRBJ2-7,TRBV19,TGTGCCAGTAGTAACCGGGACGGGGGCTACGAGCAGTACTTC,CASSNRDGGYEQYF
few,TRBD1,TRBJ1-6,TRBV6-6,TGTGCCAGCAGCCTGGGGACAGGGCTCTCACCCCTCCACTTT,CASSLGTGLSPLHF
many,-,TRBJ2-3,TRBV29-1,TGCAGCGTTGTAGGACAGAACACAGATACGCAGTATTTT,CSVVGQNTDTQYF
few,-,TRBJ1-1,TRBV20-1,TGTAGTGCTCGGCAGGTTACTGGAGCTTTCTTT,CSARQVTGAFF
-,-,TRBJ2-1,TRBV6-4,TGTGCAGGCTGGTCGGGCGACCTCAATGCGCAGTTCTTC,CAGWSGDLNAQFF
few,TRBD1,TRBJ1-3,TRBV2,TGTGCCAGCAGTGGGGACAGGGGATCCGCGCCCCCCGACACCATATATTTT,CASSGDRGSAPPDTIYF
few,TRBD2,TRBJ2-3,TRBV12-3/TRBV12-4,TGTGCCAGCACCCCCACCGAGGGACTAGCGGACGATCTCACAGATACGCAGTATTTT,CASTPTEGLADDLTDTQYF
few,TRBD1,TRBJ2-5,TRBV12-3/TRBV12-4,TGTGCCAGCAGTGCTTCCCCGGGACAGCATCAAGAGACCCAGTACTTC,CASSASPGQHQETQYF
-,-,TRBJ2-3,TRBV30,TGTGCCTGGGTTAATTATGGGGATACGCAGTATTTT,CAWVNYGDTQYF
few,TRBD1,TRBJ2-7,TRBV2,TGTGCCAGCAGTGAGAGGACAGGACCACCGTACGAGCAGTACTTC,CASSERTGPPYEQYF
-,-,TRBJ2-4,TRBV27,TGTGCCAGCAGTTTATCGATCCCGTTAGACAAAAACATTCAGTACTTC,CASSLSIPLDKNIQYF
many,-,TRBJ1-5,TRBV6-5,TGTGCCAGCTGGCGGCCTCAACCCCCCTTTAGCAATCAGCCCCAGCATTTT,CASWRPQPPFSNQPQHF